This passage covers 30 T cell receptor beta chains from one sample sequenced in a study of T-cell memory formation after mild COVID-19 (dated by TCRdb to the early 2020s). Library generation was performed with 5' RACE. Reads for this sample came from an Illumina NovaSeq 6000. TCRdb reanalyzed the raw reads on its own, using fastp at Q25 for trimming and MiXCR for clone calling, and kept in-frame beta chains. CDR3 protein sequences are deduplicated, and each keeps its most common genes and DNA. The sample table records fewer than 300,000 distinct CDR3 sequences; over 15% of these occur just once. The leading ten clones occupy about 21% of the sample. The sample comprised PBMCs or a T cell subset sorted from them (not recorded which). The receptors stem from a young man who had mild COVID-19 (a few samples of this study predate the infection). The sample titles of this study are shuffled in the database, so cell type and time point are left out; the donor was told from shared clones.

The sample holds a few counts of this clonotype. The V gene is TRBV2, the J gene TRBJ2-3, with 9 nucleotides matching TRBD2. This CDR3 contains 19 residues. Per germline, CDR1 SNHLY and CDR2 FYNNEI. The V segment lost 4 bases and the J segment 5 bases; nucleotides outside the gene matches: 19. The CDR3 DNA reads as TGTGCCAGCAGTGTCGTGGAGCGGGGGGCTACAAGACTTGGAGATACGCAGTATTTT. As protein: CASSVVERGATRLGDTQYF.

This clonotype was picked up a small number of times. CDR3 bases: TGTGCCAGCAGCCACGCACGACAGGGGAACACCGGGGAGCTGTTTTTT. It encodes CASSHARQGNTGELFF. The gene calls are TRBV7-9 and TRBJ2-2, with 7 bases matching TRBD1. This CDR3 has 16 amino acids. V trimming: 5 bases; J trimming: 1 base; junction bases outside the gene matches: 7. Per germline, CDR1 SEHNR and CDR2 FQNEAQ (reference sequence).

The rearrangement links TRBV7-9 to TRBJ2-7, with unresolved D. Trimming removed 5 bases from V and 6 bases from J, with 11 bases in between. Germline values: CDR1 SEHNR, CDR2 FQNEAQ (reference sequence). This CDR3 contains 12 residues. The CDR3 nucleotides read TGTGCCAGCAGCCCGTCCACGGGCGAGCAGTACTTC. Its translation: CASSPSTGEQYF.

This clonotype was observed at least ten times. The chain couples TRBV24-1 to TRBJ2-5, with 7 bases fitting TRBD1. Trimming at V came to 4 bases and at J to 0 bases, leaving 4 bases not matched to a gene. CDR1 and CDR2 from the germline V gene are KGHDR and SFDVKD. The CDR3 extends over 15 amino acids. The CDR3 loop is CATSETGQHQETQYF. CDR3 sequence (DNA): TGTGCCACCAGTGAAACGGGACAGCACCAAGAGACCCAGTACTTC.

This clonotype was seen more than once but under ten times. Here the CDR3 reads CASSPDREEQYV. In nucleotides, the CDR3 is TGTGCCAGCAGCCCGGACAGGGAAGAGCAGTACGTC. This sequence joins TRBV5-5 and TRBJ2-7, with 8 bases matching TRBD1. This CDR3 region has 12 residues. V dropped 4 bases and J dropped 7; count of bases not matched to a gene: 4. CDR1 and CDR2 (germline): SGHKS, YYEKEE (reference sequence).

This clonotype was recorded a few times. The CDR3 region is CSACRFPGNTEAFF. The CDR3 DNA reads TGCAGCGCTTGCCGGTTCCCAGGGAACACTGAAGCTTTCTTT. The chain uses TRBV29-1 and TRBJ1-1; D not certain. The V and J ends lost 7 bases and 1 base respectively, with 16 bases between them. CDR3 length equals 14 residues. CDR1 SQVTM and CDR2 ANQGSEA come from the germline V gene.

The chain links TRBV7-2 to TRBJ1-2, with D uncertain. In germline, CDR1 is SGHTA, CDR2 FQGNSA. The length of the CDR3 is 14 residues. V shed 2 bases and J shed 4 bases, with 11 bases lying between them. In DNA form, the CDR3 reads TGTGCCAGCAGCTTATTTCCAGGAGGCTATGGCTACACCTTC. Amino acids: CASSLFPGGYGYTF.

This clonotype was observed at least ten times. This sequence joins TRBV7-6 and TRBJ2-7; D is undetermined. Germline V CDR1 and CDR2: SGHVS, FNYEAQ. Trimming took off 5 bases at V and 2 bases at J, with 7 bases between the two ends. This CDR3 is 12 amino acids long. The CDR3 region is CASSDGTYEQYF. The CDR3 DNA sequence: TGTGCCAGCAGCGATGGGACCTACGAGCAGTACTTC.

The chain joins TRBV2 to TRBJ1-5, with a possible D match to TRBD1 (5 bases). Germline assignment: CDR1 SNHLY and CDR2 FYNNEI. The CDR3 sequence is 14 residues long. V lost 4 bases and J lost 7, with 14 bases in between. CDR3 sequence (DNA): TGTGCCAGCAGTGGCCCAGGGTGGGGCCAGCCCCAGCATTTT. This gives the protein CASSGPGWGQPQHF.

The V and J genes are TRBV10-3 and TRBJ2-6, with 7 bases that match TRBD1. V lost 2 bases and J lost 1; bases outside the gene matches: 20. This CDR3 spans 22 amino acids. Germline lookup yields CDR1 ENHRY and CDR2 SYGVKD. CDR3 DNA sequence: TGTGCCATCAGTGAGCCGTTCCCAAGGCTGGGGACAGAACCGTCTGGGGCCAACGTCCTGACTTTC. It is translated as CAISEPFPRLGTEPSGANVLTF.

Only a few counts were recorded for this clonotype. The CDR3 DNA reads TGCGCCAGCAGCCAAGATGAACAGGGGGCCTCATCTGGGGCCAACGTCCTGACTTTC. Its protein is CASSQDEQGASSGANVLTF. This rearrangement joins TRBV4-1 to TRBJ2-6, with 9 positions matching TRBD1. CDR3 length equals 19 residues. Per germline, CDR1 MGHRA and CDR2 YSYEKL. J gave up 1 base and V 0 bases, and 7 bases lay outside the gene matches.

The chain employs TRBV4-1 and TRBJ2-2; D possibly corresponds to TRBD2 (6 bases). Trimming removed 3 bases from V and 7 bases from J, with 21 bases in between. The CDR3 sequence is 17 residues long. Germline assignment: CDR1 MGHRA and CDR2 YSYEKL. The CDR3 DNA is TGCGCCAGCAGCCATAGGGCCGACTCGGGGGTCTACGGGGAGCTGTTTTTT. Amino acid sequence: CASSHRADSGVYGELFF.

This chain connects TRBV5-6 to TRBJ2-7; TRBD1 aligns across 9 bases. J was trimmed by 1 base and V by 4 bases; bases with no gene match: 9. Looked up from germline, CDR1 is SGHDT and CDR2 is YYEEEE. This CDR3 region has 16 residues. The CDR3 DNA reads TGTGCCAGCAGCGGGACACAGGGGGCTCTTTCCTACGAGCAGTACGTC. This translates into CASSGTQGALSYEQYV.

The rearrangement links TRBV6-2 or TRBV6-3 to TRBJ1-1; 7 nucleotides match TRBD1. V dropped 6 bases and J dropped 1; count of bases not matched to a gene: 5. The CDR3 consists of 14 residues. Germline CDR1 is MNHEY and CDR2 is SVGEGT. Written as DNA, the CDR3 is TGTGCCAGCAGATCGGGACAGAAGAACACTGAAGCTTTCTTT. Encoded protein: CASRSGQKNTEAFF.

Ten or more counts support this clonotype. The chain has TRBV28 and TRBJ2-7; 9 bases agree with TRBD1. This CDR3 has 13 amino acids. Trimming removed 5 bases from V and 2 bases from J; junction bases left unmatched: 1. From germline, CDR1 is MDHEN and CDR2 SYDVKM. In nucleotides, the CDR3 is TGTGCCAGCAGTCGGACAGGGGCCTACGAGCAGTACGTC. Translation: CASSRTGAYEQYV.

The chain combines TRBV4-3 with TRBJ2-4, with 11 bases matching TRBD2. The germline V gene encodes CDR1 LGHNA and CDR2 YSLEER. Germline trimming cut 0 bases from V and 1 base from J; bases unmatched to any gene: 5. The CDR3 has 18 residues. The CDR3, as DNA: TGCGCCAGCAGCCAAGATTGGGCTAGCGGGGGGGCCAAAAACATTCAGTACTTC. Encoded protein: CASSQDWASGGAKNIQYF.

This chain connects TRBV10-3 to TRBJ2-7, with D tentatively TRBD1 (6 bases). This CDR3 is built from 14 residues. V was shortened by 5 bases and J by 5 bases, with 16 bases between the two germline ends. In germline, CDR1 is ENHRY, CDR2 SYGVKD. The CDR3, as DNA: TGTGCCATCAGTCTACAGGGAACCAATGACGAGCAGTACTTC. Residues: CAISLQGTNDEQYF.

The chain uses TRBV27 and TRBJ2-1; perhaps TRBD2 as D (6 bases). Trimming removed 2 bases from V and 8 bases from J, with 19 bases in between. CDR3 length: 16 residues. Germline assignment: CDR1 MNHEY and CDR2 SMNVEV (reference sequence). CDR3 DNA: TGTGCCAGCAGTTTAGAAGTCGGGACTCCTCTATATGAGCAGTTCTTC. It encodes CASSLEVGTPLYEQFF.

This clonotype was detected a few times. The J gene is TRBJ2-3, the V gene TRBV19, with 7 bases fitting TRBD2. Germline V gene lookup returns CDR1 LNHDA and CDR2 SQIVND (reference sequence). J gave up 4 bases and V 10 bases, and 11 bases lay outside the gene matches. The CDR3 runs 14 residues. The chain's CDR3 is CATSAGLGADTQYF. As DNA, the CDR3 is TGTGCCACCTCAGCGGGGCTGGGGGCAGATACGCAGTATTTT.

Here the CDR3 reads CATSDFEGSYEQYV. As DNA, the CDR3 is TGTGCCACCAGTGATTTCGAGGGGTCCTACGAGCAGTACGTC. The chain has TRBV24-1 and TRBJ2-7, with D perhaps being TRBD1 or TRBD2 (5 bases each). The CDR3 loop spans 14 amino acids. The V gene lost 1 base and the J gene lost 1 base, with 7 bases spanning the gap. The germline V gene encodes CDR1 KGHDR and CDR2 SFDVKD.

This clonotype was recorded a few times. The rearrangement uses TRBV10-2 and TRBJ1-6; D gene uncertain. The ends were cut back, 6 bases at V and 1 base at J, with 10 bases in the middle. The CDR3 has 15 amino acids. Germline lookup yields CDR1 WSHSY and CDR2 SAAADI. The CDR3 DNA reads TGCGCCAGCAGGAACAGTACATCCTATAATTCACCCCTCCACTTT. Protein product: CASRNSTSYNSPLHF.

This chain links TRBV2 with TRBJ1-2; D remains ambiguous. V shed 3 bases and J shed 3 bases, with 8 bases lying between them. There are 13 residues in the CDR3. In germline, CDR1 is SNHLY, CDR2 FYNNEI. CDR3 residues: CASSENSHYGYTF. The CDR3 DNA sequence: TGTGCCAGCAGTGAGAACAGCCACTATGGCTACACCTTC.

About this clonotype itself: Mismatch with germline at one junction end may stem from a read error. The J gene is TRBJ1-1, the V gene TRBV29-1; D is unclear. Per the germline V gene, CDR1 is SQVTM and CDR2 is ANQGSEA. The CDR3 runs to 12 residues. The CDR3 reads CSVGAGNSEAFF. Written as DNA, the CDR3 is TGCAGCGTTGGGGCTGGGAACTCTGAAGCTTTCTTT.

In its sample, this clonotype was seen a few times. The chain carries TRBV5-5 and TRBJ1-2; no reliable D call. Germline CDR1 and CDR2: SGHKS and YYEKEE (reference sequence). This CDR3 has 16 amino acids. Trimming removed 2 bases from V and 4 bases from J, with 18 bases in between. The CDR3 DNA follows: TGTGCCAGCAGCTTATTTCACGGGTTTGACGGCTATGGCTACACCTTC. Amino acid sequence: CASSLFHGFDGYGYTF.

Only a few counts were recorded for this clonotype. This chain connects TRBV2 to TRBJ2-1; 8 bases agree with TRBD2. Germline V gives CDR1 SNHLY, CDR2 FYNNEI. V shed 8 bases and J 4 bases; nucleotides not matched to a gene: 7. The CDR3 spans 14 residues. The CDR3 DNA reads TGTGCCAGCTCCCGGCGGGGGGTTTACAATGAGCAGTTCTTC. Its translation: CASSRRGVYNEQFF.

In this sample, this clonotype turned up many times. CDR3 loop: CASSFTGRKSIMNTEAFF. CDR3 nucleotides: TGTGCCAGCAGCTTCACAGGGCGCAAATCCATCATGAACACTGAAGCTTTCTTT. The chain is built from TRBV7-2 and TRBJ1-1, with D maybe TRBD1 (6 bases). Germline V gives CDR1 SGHTA, CDR2 FQGNSA. V was trimmed by 3 bases and J by 0 bases, leaving 20 bases between them. This CDR3 has 18 residues.

The rearrangement uses TRBV9 and TRBJ2-1, with 7 bases aligning to TRBD1. The V and J ends lost 1 base and 8 bases, in that order; junction bases with no gene match: 6. The CDR3 consists of 14 residues. Germline V gene lookup returns CDR1 SGDLS and CDR2 YYNGEE. The CDR3 DNA reads as TGTGCCAGCAGCGTAAGACCGGGACAGTATGAGCAGTTCTTC. This gives the protein CASSVRPGQYEQFF. The full variable domain, its missing parts supplied by reference TRBV9 and TRBJ2-1, is DSGVTQTPKHLITATGQRVTLRCSPRSGDLSVYWYQQSLDQGLQFLIQYYNGEERAKGNILERFSAQQFPDLHSELNLSSLELGDSALYFCASSVRPGQYEQFFGPGTRLTVL.

This chain links TRBV28 with TRBJ2-5; 8 bases fit TRBD2. There are 12 residues in the CDR3. The V segment lost 9 bases and the J segment 4 bases; nucleotides outside the gene matches: 4. CDR1 and CDR2 (germline): MDHEN, SYDVKM. CDR3 nucleotide sequence: TGTGCCAGTCGGGGGGGGTCAGAGACCCAGTACTTC. Protein: CASRGGSETQYF.

V gene TRBV11-2 combines with J gene TRBJ2-1, with 11 bases fitting TRBD1. The V gene's germline CDR1 is SGHAT and CDR2 FQNNGV. The trim removed 1 base at V and 6 bases at J, leaving 8 bases unmatched. The CDR3 totals 17 residues. CDR3 residues: CASSLARTGGAANEQFF. Here the CDR3 DNA reads TGTGCCAGCAGCTTAGCGAGGACAGGGGGCGCTGCCAATGAGCAGTTCTTC.

This clonotype has just a few counts. CDR3 region: CASSQGQQGARGANVLTF. DNA of the CDR3: TGCGCCAGCAGCCAAGGGCAACAGGGGGCGCGCGGGGCCAACGTCCTGACTTTC. This chain joins TRBV4-1 and TRBJ2-6; TRBD1 aligns across 9 bases. Germline lookup yields CDR1 MGHRA and CDR2 YSYEKL. Trimming at V came to 1 base and at J to 4 bases, leaving 8 bases not matched to a gene. CDR3 length equals 18 residues.